The clone carrying this T cell receptor beta chain was observed many times. Its cognate antigen is unknown. Germline values: CDR1 MDHEN, CDR2 SYDVKM. V was trimmed by 4 bases and J by 3 bases, leaving 13 bases between them. This CDR3 is built from 15 residues. The entry originates in a study of T cell repertoires in cytomegalovirus infection. Study details: Carrying CMV and the relevant HLA type showed in public TCR beta signatures. General observations from the study: Summed frequency of shared TCR beta families picked out CMV carriers who also had the relevant HLA.

TCRdb re-called the reads through MiXCR, storing one row per CDR3 protein. The table lists about 130,000 distinct CDR3 sequences, more than 7% of them singletons, with 10% in the top ten. This rearrangement joins TRBV28 to TRBJ2-4; D perhaps matches TRBD1 (6 bases). The sequenced sample was PBMCs. The receptor comes from a human donor in good health (CMV status not recorded). Some clones in this sample may be carry-over from other donors' samples. Here the CDR3 reads CASSSSGTLKNIQYF. Written as DNA, the CDR3 is TGTGCCAGCAGTTCGTCCGGGACACTCAAAAACATTCAGTACTTC.